In its sample, the clone carrying this TCR beta chain was seen a few times. These data originate in a study of blood T cell repertoires in COVID-19. Study-level background: T cells, B-cell-depleted T cells, or PBMCs provided the cDNA or gDNA that served as material.

Germline values: CDR1 SGDLS, CDR2 YYNGEE. The CDR3 runs 14 residues. V dropped 0 bases and J dropped 4; count of bases not matched to a gene: 3. Original analysis: Nucleated cell counts were estimated from reference gene primer amplification. Profiling relied on immunoSEQ multiplex PCR, and the TCRdb table lists in-frame clones only, not all of them. The D gene and trimming were derived from the DNA, and the V and J assignments and clone size from that table. The data show 100,000 to 150,000 clones, around 76% seen once. The TCR was taken from a man older than 75 with COVID-19, enrolled during active disease. This chain joins TRBV9 and TRBJ2-7; 8 nucleotides line up with TRBD2. Sequences were obtained from peripheral blood. CDR3 coding DNA: TGTGCCAGCAGCGTAGGGGGCGGGAGGTACGAGCAGTACTTC. Its protein product is CASSVGGGRYEQYF.